The sequence of this T cell receptor (beta chain) was determined in a study of early T cells in non-severe SARS-CoV-2 infection (dated by TCRdb to about 2021). Notes on the research overall: Because TCR sequencing was done on bulk RNA from unsorted whole blood, the alpha and beta chains could not be paired. The paper's findings and limits, for the study overall: VDJdb matching was skewed toward anti-spike CD8 responses, so virus-specific expansions were likely underestimated and private and CD4 specificities were missed.

Receptor libraries were prepared by 5' RACE. TCRdb shows the sequencer as NextSeq 500. The TCR library protocol attached unique molecular identifiers to individual cDNA molecules to correct for sequencing error and PCR bias. Both TCR alpha and beta chains were sequenced, and tight co-correlation was observed between alpha and beta sequence abundances in each sample. Processing in the source paper ran as follows. Decombinator V4 was used to annotate TCR sequences for V gene, J gene and CDR3. Expanded TCRs were defined as changing significantly between any two time points under a Poisson model with p below 0.0001. TCR abundances were normalised to the total number of TCRs sequenced in each sample and reported as counts per million. A search of VDJdb, accessed on 1 November 2021, was run for TCRs annotated to CMV, EBV and SARS-CoV-2, with TCRs annotated for multiple antigens excluded. TCRdb cleaned the public reads at Q25 with fastp, built clones with MiXCR and kept in-frame beta chains. Each entry is one CDR3 protein sequence, shown with its most common DNA and genes. It is TCRdb's table, rather than the study itself, that gives the V and J calls and clone size. The sample data list approximately 67,000 distinct CDR3 sequences, and around 10% of these were observed just once. The ten largest account for 3% to 4% of the sample.

Set within a cohort of healthcare workers in London, UK, this nested case-control study involved weekly PCR testing of nasopharyngeal swabs along with blood sampling. Healthcare workers were enrolled in the week of the UK lockdown, from 23 to 31 March 2020, and were followed every week for up to 16 weeks. Points on this clonotype: Its antigen remains unidentified. No much larger clonotype is one base removed from it; base qualities were not supplied.

What was sequenced was whole blood. The TCR comes from an adult who was a healthcare worker with PCR-confirmed SARS-CoV-2 infection or an uninfected control (not recorded which).

The DNA is TGCAGCGTTGAAAAGGACAGGGGAGAGCGGTACGAGCAGTACTTC. Its coded protein is CSVEKDRGERYEQYF. This receptor chain uses TRBV29-1 and TRBJ2-7; the junction holds 9 bases that match TRBD1. Counted from cysteine to phenylalanine, this CDR3 has 15 amino acids. Just CDR3 DNA is preserved here, 45 bases in frame from base 1. Via the germline V gene, CDR1 is SQVTM and CDR2 ANQGSEA. The junction shows trimming of 2 bases on V and 4 bases on J, and the gene matches do not reach 9 bases of it.